This T cell receptor beta chain was sequenced during a study of T cell responses to AZD1222 COVID-19 vaccine. Overall study results and limits: The span of vaccine-associated CD4 TCRs extended across spike, with dominance at 160-218 and 743-854.

This clone has a single count. Its antigen remains unidentified. Here immunoSEQ multiplex PCR was the method, and the copy in TCRdb shows in-frame clones only, minus some. This table holds about 120,000 clones, around 88% found once. Sequences were derived from peripheral blood, sampled 28 days after the second AZD1222 dose. The TCR was taken from an adult who received the AZD1222 COVID-19 vaccine.

CDR3 protein: CASSESAAGGYEQYF. The CDR3 DNA follows: TGCGCCAGCAGTGAGTCCGCAGCGGGAGGCTACGAGCAGTACTTC. V and J are TRBV10-2 and TRBJ2-7; 9 bases match TRBD2. Germline V gene sequence: CDR1 WSHSY, CDR2 SAAADI. V gave up 0 bases and J gave up 3 bases; unmatched junction bases: 3. This CDR3 is built from 15 residues.